This T cell receptor beta chain was observed in a study of response to subunit inactivated influenza vaccine. Study results and limitations: Authors suggested each seasonal influenza vaccination recruits few new T cells.

Germline V gene sequence: CDR1 GTSNPN, CDR2 SVGIG (reference sequence). This CDR3 spans 16 amino acids. Losses at the gene ends were 3 bases for V and 4 bases for J; bases not matched to a gene: 5. This clonotype occurred a few times. Its target is unknown. One entry per CDR3 protein results from TCRdb running MiXCR on the RT-PCR reads. The table includes about 520,000 distinct CDR3 sequences, approximately 7.2% detected once. The rearrangement uses TRBV30 and TRBJ2-3; 15 bases are a match to TRBD2. This receptor was identified in a man aged 50 to 75 who received an inactivated influenza vaccine. Sequences were derived from PBMCs from blood, sampled about 23 months after vaccination. This chain's CDR3 is CAWSSGLAGGPDTQYF. In DNA form, the CDR3 reads TGTGCCTGGAGCTCAGGACTAGCGGGGGGGCCAGATACGCAGTATTTT.